This T cell receptor (beta chain) is drawn from a study of cytomegalovirus exposure and HLA in healthy donors. Overall study results and limits: It was about 150 TCR beta chains that were listed as cytomegalovirus-associated. Whilst most TCR sequences proved rare, a subset of public TCRs occurred across many donors. Cytomegalovirus status, reportedly, was diagnosed with high specificity and sensitivity by the classifier.

Generated by immunoSEQ multiplex PCR, the TCRdb table keeps only in-frame clones and is missing some. The profile shows over 150,000 clones, about four fifths of them singletons. Germline V gene sequence: CDR1 SGHTA, CDR2 FQGNSA. With 5 bases removed from V and 1 base from J, the gap between germline ends came to 18 bases. The CDR3 extends over 16 amino acids. As for this clone: No antigen is known for it.

The chain joins TRBV7-2 to TRBJ2-7, with D maybe TRBD2 (6 bases). The sequenced material came from PBMCs. The clonotype was recovered from a young woman in good health and CMV-seropositive. The chain's CDR3 is CASSPGWGGVSYEQYF. The CDR3 DNA follows: TGTGCCAGCAGCCCCGGTTGGGGCGGGGTTTCCTACGAGCAGTACTTC.